The 7 T cell receptor beta chains below all came from one sample that was sequenced in a study of cytomegalovirus exposure and HLA in healthy donors. PCR involved 60 Vbeta and 13 Jbeta primers. The assay was immunoSEQ multiplex PCR, and TCRdb's table has in-frame clones only and misses some. The table includes 200,000 to 250,000 clones, approximately 78% detected once. Specimen: PBMCs. The receptor source for this set is a man aged 30 to 39 in good health and CMV-seronegative.

CDR3 DNA: TGTGCCAGCAGCCAGAGGACAGGGGGCTATAATTCACCCCTCCACTTT. This codes for CASSQRTGGYNSPLHF. The chain recombines TRBV14 with TRBJ1-6, with 10 bases fitting TRBD1. Losses at the gene ends were 3 bases for V and 3 bases for J; bases not matched to a gene: 2. CDR3 length equals 16 residues. Germline CDR1 is SGHDN and CDR2 is FVKESK.

The V call is TRBV4-3, the J call TRBJ1-2, with 7 bases lining up with TRBD1. Germline V lookup: CDR1 LGHNA, CDR2 YSLEER. V lost 4 bases to trimming and J lost 4 bases; unmatched junction nucleotides: 9. The CDR3 covers 15 residues. Here the CDR3 reads CASSRGQESFYGYTF. CDR3 DNA: TGCGCCAGCAGCCGTGGACAGGAGAGTTTCTATGGCTACACCTTC.

The chain employs TRBV5-1 and TRBJ1-1; D gene ambiguous. Trimming shortened V by 3 bases and J by 0 bases, and 9 bases separated the two germline ends. Looked up from germline, CDR1 is SGHRS and CDR2 is YFSETQ. This CDR3 is built from 14 residues. CDR3 loop: CASSSQVMNTEAFF. For the CDR3, the DNA is TGCGCCAGCAGCTCCCAGGTCATGAACACTGAAGCTTTCTTT. Based on the CDR3 plus reference TRBV5-1 and TRBJ1-1, the full variable domain is KAGVTQTPRYLIKTRGQQVTLSCSPISGHRSVSWYQQTPGQGLQFLFEYFSETQRNKGNFPGRFSGRQFSNSRSEMNVSTLELGDSALYLCASSSQVMNTEAFFGQGTRLTVV.

The genes are TRBV5-1 and TRBJ1-2; a weak D match, TRBD1 (6 bases). Germline V gives CDR1 SGHRS, CDR2 YFSETQ. The ends were cut back, 8 bases at V and 5 bases at J, with 22 bases in the middle. This CDR3 is 15 amino acids long. CDR3 sequence: CASYDPGQPAYGYTF. The CDR3 coding sequence is TGCGCCAGTTACGACCCGGGACAACCAGCTTATGGCTACACCTTC.

About this clone: A read error may produce the germline difference seen at one junction end. V gene TRBV2 combines with J gene TRBJ1-1; 7 nucleotides align to TRBD1. Per germline, CDR1 SNHLY and CDR2 FYNNEI. There are 14 residues in the CDR3. The CDR3 DNA is TGTGCCAGCAGCGAAGACAGGGCTAACACTGAAGCTTTCTTT. Translation gives CASSEDRANTEAFF.

The chain links TRBV5-1 to TRBJ2-3, with 9 bases fitting TRBD2. V shed 7 bases and J 3 bases; nucleotides not matched to a gene: 9. From germline, CDR1 is SGHRS and CDR2 YFSETQ. This CDR3 is built from 15 residues. This CDR3 is CASHPGLAITDTQYF. Here the CDR3 DNA reads TGCGCCAGCCACCCCGGACTAGCGATAACAGATACGCAGTATTTT.

The V gene is TRBV18, the J gene TRBJ2-7; the match to TRBD1 covers 9 bases. This CDR3 is 18 amino acids long. The V gene's germline CDR1 is KGHSH and CDR2 LQKENI. Germline trimming cut 4 bases from V and 0 bases from J; bases unmatched to any gene: 13. The CDR3 loop is CASSRYSGTGPSSYEQYF. DNA for the CDR3: TGTGCCAGCTCACGTTATTCCGGGACAGGGCCGAGCTCCTACGAGCAGTACTTC.